The T cell receptor (beta chain) described here comes from a study of blood T cell repertoires in COVID-19. About the research overall: The United States, Italy and Spain provided the acute and convalescent COVID-19 samples.

The CDR3 contains 16 residues. Germline-derived CDR1 and CDR2 are KGHSH and LQKENI. The J segment lost 0 bases and the V segment lost 2 bases, leaving 5 bases of the junction unmatched. Repertoires were generated with immunoSEQ multiplex PCR, while TCRdb's copy carries only in-frame clones and drops some. The table shows around 140,000 clones, with roughly 78% occurring only once. The study drew participants aged about 18 to 95 years from roughly 25 US areas. Assignments of participants to cohorts depended upon their own reported clinical history. All recovered Cohort 3 donors got two negative PCRs, got clearance, or saw symptom resolution.

The sequence came from a woman between 50 and 59 years old who had recovered from COVID-19. This rearrangement joins TRBV18 to TRBJ1-1; 8 bases map to TRBD1. Sequencing input: PBMCs or T cells enriched from blood (not recorded which). CDR3 amino acids: CASSPEDRAMNTEAFF. For the CDR3, the DNA is TGTGCCAGCTCACCAGAGGACAGGGCCATGAACACTGAAGCTTTCTTT.